This TCR beta chain was found in a study of cytomegalovirus exposure and HLA in healthy donors. Though nominally healthy at sampling, donors likely had unrecorded immune exposures. PCR employed 60 Vbeta and 13 Jbeta primers. TCRdb's table, derived via immunoSEQ multiplex PCR, lists solely in-frame clones and lacks some. The table includes 160,000 or so clones, approximately 79% detected once. On this clone: Its specificity is unknown.

Study-wide points: TCR beta chains numbering 150 to 200 were designated cytomegalovirus-associated. As was reported, the classifier diagnosed cytomegalovirus status with high specificity and sensitivity. A later analysis reportedly identified an Asian-associated ancestry cluster as carrying fewer N-insertions than the approximately 620-donor mean.

Per germline, CDR1 SGHRS and CDR2 YFSETQ. The CDR3 contains 14 residues. Deletions cut 4 bases from V and 4 bases from J, with 15 bases between. This clonotype originated in a woman aged 40 to 50 in good health and CMV-seronegative. Sequencing was carried out using PBMCs. The V and J genes are TRBV5-1 and TRBJ2-7; D unclear. The CDR3 DNA is TGCGCCAGCAGCCCCGGGTCGTCGACGTACGAGCAGTACTTC. It translates to CASSPGSSTYEQYF.